The clone carrying this T cell receptor beta chain was counted ten times or more. Its antigen is unknown. These data are taken from a study of T-cell reconstitution after alpha-beta-depleted transplantation in children. Unique molecular identifiers featured in how the TCRbeta library was prepared. TCRdb fed the PCR reads into MiXCR, producing one record per CDR3 protein. The sample yields fewer than 700,000 distinct CDR3 sequences, roughly 23% seen once. General study points: T cells produced anew were the main source of T-cell counts and diversity one year after transplant.

V was clipped by 7 bases and J by 0 bases; unmatched bases: 5. The CDR3 runs to 15 residues. Sample: PBMCs, mostly from graft donor cells, taken 360 days after TCRalphabeta/CD19-depleted stem cell transplant. The sequence came from a boy in the first two years of life who had a stem cell transplant for acute myeloid leukemia, so the T cells may come from the graft donor. The V gene is TRBV12-3 or TRBV12-4, the J gene TRBJ1-3; 8 nucleotides match TRBD1. As DNA, the CDR3 is TGTGCCAGCAATCGACAGGGGCTCTCTGGAAACACCATATATTTT. Translation: CASNRQGLSGNTIYF.